This T cell receptor (beta chain) was sequenced during a study of shared T cell receptors in the human thymus. TCRdb keeps only in-frame clones here, not all; method: immunoSEQ multiplex PCR. Among 630,000 or so clones listed, around 87% were seen once. This CDR3 has 16 residues. With V trimmed by 4 bases and J by 4 bases, 10 bases remained unmatched. Germline V lookup: CDR1 SGHDN, CDR2 FVKESK. These data are also associated with another study on human thymus T cells. From that second work: Donation was from healthy Finnish infants who were having corrective surgery that addressed congenital heart defects. It was from resections taken during corrective heart surgery that the thymus tissue came. Both thymic and peripheral blood repertoires showed apparently biased V and J usage. Related research examined unrelated individuals and reported that their thymic repertoires overlapped highly.

What was sequenced was thymocytes. The chain uses TRBV14 and TRBJ2-1; TRBD2 aligns across 7 bases. The source of this sequence is a boy under two years old with a congenital heart defect. CDR3 protein: CASSRSTSLSYNEQFF. Written as DNA, the CDR3 is TGTGCCAGCAGCCGCTCGACTAGCCTATCGTACAATGAGCAGTTCTTC.